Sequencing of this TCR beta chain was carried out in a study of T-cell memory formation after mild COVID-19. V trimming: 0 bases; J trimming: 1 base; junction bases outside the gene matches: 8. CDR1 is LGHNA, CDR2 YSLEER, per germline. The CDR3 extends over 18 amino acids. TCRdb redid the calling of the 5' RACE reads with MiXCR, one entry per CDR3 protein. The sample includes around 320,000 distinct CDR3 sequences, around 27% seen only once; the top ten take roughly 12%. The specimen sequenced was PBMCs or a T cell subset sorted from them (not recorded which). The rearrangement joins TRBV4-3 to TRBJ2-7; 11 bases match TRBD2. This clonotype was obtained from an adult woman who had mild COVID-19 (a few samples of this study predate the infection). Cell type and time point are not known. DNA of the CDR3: TGCGCCAGCAGCCAAGAAGACAGGCTAGCGGGAGGATCCTACGAGCAGTACTTC. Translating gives CASSQEDRLAGGSYEQYF.